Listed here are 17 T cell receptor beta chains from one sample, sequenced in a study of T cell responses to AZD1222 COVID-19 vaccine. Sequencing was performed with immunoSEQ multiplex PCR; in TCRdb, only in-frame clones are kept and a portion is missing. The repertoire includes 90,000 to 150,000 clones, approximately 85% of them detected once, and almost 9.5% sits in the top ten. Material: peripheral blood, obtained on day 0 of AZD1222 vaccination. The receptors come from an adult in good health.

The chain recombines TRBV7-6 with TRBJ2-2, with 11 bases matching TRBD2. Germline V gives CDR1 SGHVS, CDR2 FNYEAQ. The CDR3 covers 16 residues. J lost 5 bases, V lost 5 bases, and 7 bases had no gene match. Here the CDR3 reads CASSRTSGRGTGELFF. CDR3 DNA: TGTGCCAGCAGCCGTACTAGCGGGAGAGGTACCGGGGAGCTGTTTTTT.

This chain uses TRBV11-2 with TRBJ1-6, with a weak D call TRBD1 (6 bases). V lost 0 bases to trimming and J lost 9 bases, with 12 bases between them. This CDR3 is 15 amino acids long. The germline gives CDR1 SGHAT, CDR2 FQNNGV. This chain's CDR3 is CASSLEAGQLSPLHF. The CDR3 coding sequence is TGTGCCAGCAGCTTAGAGGCCGGACAGCTTTCACCCCTCCACTTT.

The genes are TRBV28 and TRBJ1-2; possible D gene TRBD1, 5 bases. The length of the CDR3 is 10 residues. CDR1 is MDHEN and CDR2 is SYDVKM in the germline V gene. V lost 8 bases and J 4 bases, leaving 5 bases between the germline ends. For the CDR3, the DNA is TGTGCCAGCGGGGCCTATGGCTACACCTTC. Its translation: CASGAYGYTF.

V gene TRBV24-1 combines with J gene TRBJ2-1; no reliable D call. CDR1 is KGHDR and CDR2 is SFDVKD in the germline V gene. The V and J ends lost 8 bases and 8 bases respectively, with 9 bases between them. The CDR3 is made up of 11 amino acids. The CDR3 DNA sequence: TGTGCCACCAACGAAGGCTATGAGCAGTTCTTC. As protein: CATNEGYEQFF.

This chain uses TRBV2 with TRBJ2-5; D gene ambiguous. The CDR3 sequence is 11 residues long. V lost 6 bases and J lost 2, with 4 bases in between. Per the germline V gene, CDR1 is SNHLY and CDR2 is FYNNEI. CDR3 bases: TGTGCCAGCAGGAGACAAGAGACCCAGTACTTC. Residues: CASRRQETQYF.

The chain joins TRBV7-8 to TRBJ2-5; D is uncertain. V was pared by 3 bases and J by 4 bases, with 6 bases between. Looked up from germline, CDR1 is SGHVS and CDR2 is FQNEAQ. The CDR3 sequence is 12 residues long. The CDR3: CASSFLVETQYF. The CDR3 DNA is TGTGCCAGCAGCTTCCTCGTAGAGACCCAGTACTTC.

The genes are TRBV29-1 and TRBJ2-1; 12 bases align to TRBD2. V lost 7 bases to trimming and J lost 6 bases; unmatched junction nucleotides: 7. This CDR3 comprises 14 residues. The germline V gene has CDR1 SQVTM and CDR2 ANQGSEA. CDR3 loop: CSGATSGSINEQFF. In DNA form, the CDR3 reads TGCAGCGGTGCGACTAGCGGGAGTATCAATGAGCAGTTCTTC.

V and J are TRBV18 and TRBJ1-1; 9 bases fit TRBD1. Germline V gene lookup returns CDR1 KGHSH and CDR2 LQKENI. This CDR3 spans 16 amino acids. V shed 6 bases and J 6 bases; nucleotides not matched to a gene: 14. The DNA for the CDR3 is TGTGCCAGCTCCCTGGGAGCGGACAGGGGTAGTTCTGAAGCTTTCTTT. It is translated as CASSLGADRGSSEAFF.

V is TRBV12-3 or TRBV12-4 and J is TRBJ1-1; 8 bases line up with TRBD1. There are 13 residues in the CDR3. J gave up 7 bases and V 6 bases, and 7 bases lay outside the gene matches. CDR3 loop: CASSPDRGGEAFF. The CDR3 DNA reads TGTGCCAGCAGCCCAGACAGGGGCGGTGAAGCTTTCTTT.

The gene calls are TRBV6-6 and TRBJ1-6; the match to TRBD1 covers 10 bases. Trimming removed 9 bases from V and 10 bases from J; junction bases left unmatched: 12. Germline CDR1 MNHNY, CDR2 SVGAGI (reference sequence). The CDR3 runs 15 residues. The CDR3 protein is CASLRRQGAYSPLHF. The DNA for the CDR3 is TGTGCCAGTCTAAGACGACAGGGGGCTTACTCACCCCTCCACTTT.

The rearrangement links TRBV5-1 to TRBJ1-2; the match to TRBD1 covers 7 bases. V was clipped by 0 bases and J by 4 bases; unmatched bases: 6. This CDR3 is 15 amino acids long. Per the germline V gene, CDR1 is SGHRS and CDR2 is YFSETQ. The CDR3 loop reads CASSLGSPGGYGYTF. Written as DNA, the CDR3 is TGCGCCAGCAGCTTGGGGAGCCCAGGGGGCTATGGCTACACCTTC.

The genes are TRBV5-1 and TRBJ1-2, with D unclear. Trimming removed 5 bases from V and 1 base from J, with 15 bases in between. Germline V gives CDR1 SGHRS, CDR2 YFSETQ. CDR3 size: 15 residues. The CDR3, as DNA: TGCGCCAGCAGTCCATCCTTTCCCATTAACTATGGCTACACCTTC. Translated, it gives CASSPSFPINYGYTF.

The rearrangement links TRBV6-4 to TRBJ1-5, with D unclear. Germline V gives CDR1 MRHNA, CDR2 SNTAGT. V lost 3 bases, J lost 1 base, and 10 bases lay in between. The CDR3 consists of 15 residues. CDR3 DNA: TGTGCCAGCAGTGAGAATATGGGGAGCAATCAGCCCCAGCATTTT. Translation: CASSENMGSNQPQHF.

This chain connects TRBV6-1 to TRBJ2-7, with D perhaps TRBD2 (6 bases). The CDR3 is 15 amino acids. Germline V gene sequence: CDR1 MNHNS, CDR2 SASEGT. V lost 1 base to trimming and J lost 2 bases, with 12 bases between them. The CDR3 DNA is TGTGCCAGCAGTGAAGGCCCAGCGGGCACCTACGAGCAGTACTTC. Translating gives CASSEGPAGTYEQYF.

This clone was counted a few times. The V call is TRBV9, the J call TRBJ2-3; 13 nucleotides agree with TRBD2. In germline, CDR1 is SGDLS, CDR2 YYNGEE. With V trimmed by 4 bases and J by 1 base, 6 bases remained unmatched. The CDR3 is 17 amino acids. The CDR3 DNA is TGTGCCAGCAGCTTACATGGGACTAGCGGGGGCACAGATACGCAGTATTTT. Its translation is CASSLHGTSGGTDTQYF.

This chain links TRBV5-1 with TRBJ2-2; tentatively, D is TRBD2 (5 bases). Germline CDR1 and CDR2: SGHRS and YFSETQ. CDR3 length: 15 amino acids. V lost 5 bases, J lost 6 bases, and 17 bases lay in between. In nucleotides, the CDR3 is TGCGCCAGCAGTTTTACTAGGAGTGGGGCCGGGGAGCTGTTTTTT. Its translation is CASSFTRSGAGELFF.

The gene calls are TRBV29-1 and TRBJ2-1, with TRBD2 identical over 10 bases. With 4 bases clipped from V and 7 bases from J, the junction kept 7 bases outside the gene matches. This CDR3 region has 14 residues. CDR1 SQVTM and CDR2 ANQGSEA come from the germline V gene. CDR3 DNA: TGCAGCGTTGCTAAAGCGGGAGGGCTTAATGAGCAGTTCTTC. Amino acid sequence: CSVAKAGGLNEQFF.